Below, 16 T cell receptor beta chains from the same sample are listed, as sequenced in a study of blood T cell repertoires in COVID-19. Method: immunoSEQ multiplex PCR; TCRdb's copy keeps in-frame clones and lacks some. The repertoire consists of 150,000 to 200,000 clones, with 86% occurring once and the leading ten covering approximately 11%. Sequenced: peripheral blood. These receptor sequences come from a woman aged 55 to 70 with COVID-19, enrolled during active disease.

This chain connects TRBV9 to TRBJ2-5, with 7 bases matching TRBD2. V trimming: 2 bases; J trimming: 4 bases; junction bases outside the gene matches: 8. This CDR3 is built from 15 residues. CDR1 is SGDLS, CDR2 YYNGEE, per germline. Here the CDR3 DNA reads TGTGCCAGCAGCGTGCTATCTAGCGGCCGAGAGACCCAGTACTTC. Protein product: CASSVLSSGRETQYF.

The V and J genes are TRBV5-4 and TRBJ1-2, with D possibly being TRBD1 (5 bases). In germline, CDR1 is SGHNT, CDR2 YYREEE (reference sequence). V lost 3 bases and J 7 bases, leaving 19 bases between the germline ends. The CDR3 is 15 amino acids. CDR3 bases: TGTGCCAGCAGCTCCTCGAGGCGGGGGATTCGTGGCTACACCTTC. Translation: CASSSSRRGIRGYTF. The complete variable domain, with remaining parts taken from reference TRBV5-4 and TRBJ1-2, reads ETGVTQSPTHLIKTRGQQVTLRCSSQSGHNTVSWYQQALGQGPQFIFQYYREEENGRGNFPPRFSGLQFPNYSSELNVNALELDDSALYLCASSSSRRGIRGYTFGSGTRLTVV.

The CDR3 DNA is TGTGCCAGCAAGCGGAAAGCCTACAATGAGCAGTTCTTC. Protein: CASKRKAYNEQFF. The J gene is TRBJ2-1, the V gene TRBV27; a weak D match, TRBD2 (5 bases). Per the germline V gene, CDR1 is MNHEY and CDR2 is SMNVEV (reference sequence). Trimming took off 7 bases at V and 2 bases at J, with 9 bases between the two ends. The CDR3 totals 13 residues.

CDR3 nucleotides: TGTGCCACCAGCACTCCGACTAGCGGGGCGACCTACGAGCAGTACTTC. This gives the protein CATSTPTSGATYEQYF. J is TRBJ2-7 and V is TRBV15, with 11 bases that match TRBD2. Germline CDR1 and CDR2: LNHNV and YYDKDF (reference sequence). With V trimmed by 4 bases and J by 2 bases, 7 bases remained unmatched. The CDR3 runs 16 residues.

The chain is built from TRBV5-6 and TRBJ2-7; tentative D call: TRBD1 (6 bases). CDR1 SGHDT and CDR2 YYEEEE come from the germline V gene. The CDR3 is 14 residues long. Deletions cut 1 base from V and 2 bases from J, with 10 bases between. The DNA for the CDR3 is TGTGCCAGCAGCTTGCCCCCAGGGGCCTACGAGCAGTACTTC. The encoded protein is CASSLPPGAYEQYF. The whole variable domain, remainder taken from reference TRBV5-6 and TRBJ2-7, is DAGVTQSPTHLIKTRGQQVTLRCSPKSGHDTVSWYQQALGQGPQFIFQYYEEEERQRGNFPDRFSGHQFPNYSSELNVNALLLGDSALYLCASSLPPGAYEQYFGPGTRLTVT.

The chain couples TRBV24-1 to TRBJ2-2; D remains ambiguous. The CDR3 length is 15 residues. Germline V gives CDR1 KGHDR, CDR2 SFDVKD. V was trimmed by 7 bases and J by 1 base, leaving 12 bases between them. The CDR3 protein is CATSPDMRNTGELFF. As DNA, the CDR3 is TGTGCCACCAGCCCCGACATGAGGAACACCGGGGAGCTGTTTTTT.

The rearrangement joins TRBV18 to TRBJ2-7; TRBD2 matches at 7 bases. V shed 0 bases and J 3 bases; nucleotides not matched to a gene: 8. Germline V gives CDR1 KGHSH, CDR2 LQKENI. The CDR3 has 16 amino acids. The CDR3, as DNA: TGTGCCAGCTCACCACCGAGGCGGGGGACCGTCTACGAGCAGTACTTC. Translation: CASSPPRRGTVYEQYF.

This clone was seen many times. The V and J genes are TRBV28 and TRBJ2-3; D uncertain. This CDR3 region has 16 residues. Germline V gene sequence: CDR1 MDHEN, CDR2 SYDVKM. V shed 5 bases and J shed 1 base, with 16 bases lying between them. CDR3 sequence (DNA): TGTGCCAGCAGTCCATTCGGAGCCTGGGGCACAGATACGCAGTATTTT. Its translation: CASSPFGAWGTDTQYF.

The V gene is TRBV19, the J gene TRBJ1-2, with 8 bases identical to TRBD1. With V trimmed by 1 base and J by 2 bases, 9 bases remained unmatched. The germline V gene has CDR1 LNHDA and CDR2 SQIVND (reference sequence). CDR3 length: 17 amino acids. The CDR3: CASSIAFSQGANYGYTF. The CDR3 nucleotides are TGTGCCAGTAGTATAGCCTTCTCTCAGGGGGCGAACTATGGCTACACCTTC.

The CDR3, as DNA: TGTGCCACCAGCGGGACAGGGAGCAATCAGCCCCAGCATTTT. It yields the protein CATSGTGSNQPQHF. The V call is TRBV15, the J call TRBJ1-5; 9 bases match TRBD1. Looked up from germline, CDR1 is LNHNV and CDR2 is YYDKDF (reference sequence). This CDR3 is built from 14 residues. Losses at the gene ends were 5 bases for V and 1 base for J; bases not matched to a gene: 0.

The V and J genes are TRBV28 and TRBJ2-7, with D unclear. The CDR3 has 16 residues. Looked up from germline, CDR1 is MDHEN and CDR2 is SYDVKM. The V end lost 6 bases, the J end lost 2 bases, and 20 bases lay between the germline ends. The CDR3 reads CASSPPGRSQTYEQYF. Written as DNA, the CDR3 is TGTGCCAGCAGCCCCCCGGGTCGATCGCAAACCTACGAGCAGTACTTC.

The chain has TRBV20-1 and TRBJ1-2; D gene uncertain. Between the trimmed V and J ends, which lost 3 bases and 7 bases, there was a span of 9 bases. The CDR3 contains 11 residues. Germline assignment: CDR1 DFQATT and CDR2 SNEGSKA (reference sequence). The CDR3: CSASLDSGYTF. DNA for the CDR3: TGCAGTGCTAGTCTAGATAGTGGCTACACCTTC.

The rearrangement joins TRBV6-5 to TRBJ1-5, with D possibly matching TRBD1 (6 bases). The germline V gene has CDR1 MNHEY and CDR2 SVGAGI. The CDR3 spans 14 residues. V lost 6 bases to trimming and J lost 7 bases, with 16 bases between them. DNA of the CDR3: TGTGCCAGCAGGGGGGCAGGGGCCCGGCAGCCCCAGCATTTT. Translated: CASRGAGARQPQHF.

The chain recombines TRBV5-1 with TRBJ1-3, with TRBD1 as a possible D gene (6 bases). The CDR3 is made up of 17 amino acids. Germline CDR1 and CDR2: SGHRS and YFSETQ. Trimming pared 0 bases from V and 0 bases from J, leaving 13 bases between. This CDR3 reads CASSLDGQFFSGNTIYF. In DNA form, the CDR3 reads TGCGCCAGCAGCTTGGATGGACAGTTCTTCTCTGGAAACACCATATATTTT.

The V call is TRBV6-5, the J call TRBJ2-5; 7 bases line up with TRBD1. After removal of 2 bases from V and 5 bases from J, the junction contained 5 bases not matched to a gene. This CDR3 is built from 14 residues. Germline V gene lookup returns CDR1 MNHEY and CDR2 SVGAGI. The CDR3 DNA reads TGTGCCAGCAGTTACAGGGGGCTCAGGGAGACCCAGTACTTC. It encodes CASSYRGLRETQYF.

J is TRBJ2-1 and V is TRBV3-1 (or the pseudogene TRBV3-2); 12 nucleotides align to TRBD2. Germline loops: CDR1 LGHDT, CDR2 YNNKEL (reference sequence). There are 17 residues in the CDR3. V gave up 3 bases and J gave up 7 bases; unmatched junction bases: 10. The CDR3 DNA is TGTGCCAGCAGCCATTTCCCGCTAGCGGGAGGGTTTAATGAGCAGTTCTTC. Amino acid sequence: CASSHFPLAGGFNEQFF.